One and the same sample provided the 29 T cell receptor beta chains below, sequenced in a study of shared clonotypes between healthy human individuals. Produced via immunoSEQ multiplex PCR; TCRdb's table is partial and in-frame only. The table lists over 2 million clones, 85% to 95% of them singletons, with around 0.4% in the top ten. Sequencing was performed on naive CD4+ T cells from PBMCs. Subset denoted: CD45RA+ positively selected. The receptor source for this set is a man younger than 30 in good health. Some clones in this sample may be carry-over from other donors' samples.

A single count supports this clone. This sequence joins TRBV2 and TRBJ1-5; TRBD1 matches at 7 bases. Germline V gene lookup returns CDR1 SNHLY and CDR2 FYNNEI. The junction had 5 bases not matched to a gene; V was cut back by 2 bases and J by 1 base. This CDR3 has 16 residues. DNA for the CDR3: TGTGCCAGCAGTGAATCCGGGACAGAGAGCAATCAGCCCCAGCATTTT. This encodes CASSESGTESNQPQHF.

The V call is TRBV7-2, the J call TRBJ2-1; TRBD2 aligns across 8 bases. Germline lookup yields CDR1 SGHTA and CDR2 FQGNSA. V gave up 5 bases and J gave up 3 bases; unmatched junction bases: 6. The length of the CDR3 is 15 residues. The CDR3 region is CASSQSGSLYNEQFF. CDR3 nucleotide sequence: TGTGCCAGCAGCCAGAGCGGGAGCCTCTACAATGAGCAGTTCTTC. The full variable domain, in which reference TRBV7-2 and TRBJ2-1 provide the parts outside the CDR3, is GAGVSQSPSNKVTEKGKDVELRCDPISGHTALYWYRQSLGQGLEFLIYFQGNSAPDKSGLPSDRFSAERTGGSVSTLTIQRTQQEDSAVYLCASSQSGSLYNEQFFGPGTRLTVL.

The chain employs TRBV2 and TRBJ2-3; no clear D. The CDR3 has 15 residues. CDR1 SNHLY and CDR2 FYNNEI come from the germline V gene. With 6 bases removed from V and 1 base from J, the gap between germline ends came to 14 bases. CDR3 sequence reads: CASRPTLGGTDTQYF. CDR3 nucleotides: TGTGCCAGCAGGCCAACTCTAGGAGGCACAGATACGCAGTATTTT. The full variable domain, its missing parts supplied by reference TRBV2 and TRBJ2-3, is EPEVTQTPSHQVTQMGQEVILRCVPISNHLYFYWYRQILGQKVEFLVSFYNNEISEKSEIFDDQFSVERPDGSNFTLKIRSTKLEDSAMYFCASRPTLGGTDTQYFGPGTRLTVL.

V is TRBV5-6 and J is TRBJ1-2; D call uncertain. V was cut by 0 bases and J by 4 bases, with 13 bases left in between. The CDR3 is 15 residues long. Per germline, CDR1 SGHDT and CDR2 YYEEEE. This chain's CDR3 is CASSLAGEPFYGYTF. CDR3 bases: TGTGCCAGCAGCTTGGCCGGGGAGCCCTTCTATGGCTACACCTTC. Combining the CDR3 with reference TRBV5-6 and TRBJ1-2 gives the whole variable domain DAGVTQSPTHLIKTRGQQVTLRCSPKSGHDTVSWYQQALGQGPQFIFQYYEEEERQRGNFPDRFSGHQFPNYSSELNVNALLLGDSALYLCASSLAGEPFYGYTFGSGTRLTVV.

As DNA, the CDR3 is TGTGCCAGCAGCCTTTTGCCGGGACCGAGCACAGATACGCAGTATTTT. Residues: CASSLLPGPSTDTQYF. V and J are TRBV28 and TRBJ2-3, with D possibly called TRBD1 or TRBD2 (5 bases each). Germline V gene lookup returns CDR1 MDHEN and CDR2 SYDVKM. The V and J ends lost 6 bases and 0 bases respectively, with 16 bases between them. This CDR3 comprises 16 residues. Full variable domain (remainder filled in from reference TRBV28 and TRBJ2-3): DVKVTQSSRYLVKRTGEKVFLECVQDMDHENMFWYRQDPGLGLRLIYFSYDVKMKEKGDIPEGYSVSREKKERFSLILESASTNQTSMYLCASSLLPGPSTDTQYFGPGTRLTVL.

As DNA, the CDR3 is TGTGCCAGCAGCTACGGACTAGCGGGAGCGCTAGAGACCCAGTACTTC. It yields the protein CASSYGLAGALETQYF. V gene TRBV7-2 combines with J gene TRBJ2-5; 13 bases line up with TRBD2. The ends lost 4 bases at V and 4 bases at J; junction bases unmatched: 6. Germline CDR1 is SGHTA and CDR2 is FQGNSA. The CDR3 runs to 16 residues.

This clone was picked up one time. This chain uses TRBV11-2 with TRBJ2-7; D unclear. V lost 0 bases to trimming and J lost 2 bases, with 11 bases between them. From germline, CDR1 is SGHAT and CDR2 FQNNGV. This CDR3 has 15 amino acids. CDR3 sequence: CASSLDSASPYEQYF. The CDR3 DNA reads TGTGCCAGCAGCTTAGATTCGGCCAGTCCCTACGAGCAGTACTTC.

This sequence joins TRBV11-1 and TRBJ1-1; D remains unclear. The ends were cut back, 3 bases at V and 4 bases at J, with 3 bases in the middle. The CDR3 has 11 amino acids. Germline V lookup: CDR1 SGHAT, CDR2 FQDESV (reference sequence). The DNA of the CDR3 is TGTGCCAGCAGCTTGTCCACTGAAGCTTTCTTT. This sequence encodes CASSLSTEAFF.

The chain uses TRBV6-1 and TRBJ2-3; D is undetermined. The germline gives CDR1 MNHNS, CDR2 SASEGT. The CDR3 has 11 residues. The ends were cut back, 7 bases at V and 7 bases at J, with 9 bases in the middle. CDR3 bases: TGTGCCAGCATCAGTGGGAATACGCAGTATTTT. Its protein product is CASISGNTQYF.

In its sample, this clone was seen once. This rearrangement joins TRBV6-1 to TRBJ1-1, with unresolved D. Germline assignment: CDR1 MNHNS and CDR2 SASEGT. Trimming took 7 bases from V and 4 from J, leaving 16 bases between them. The CDR3 spans 14 residues. The DNA for the CDR3 is TGTGCCAGCATCGCGCGGGCGCGCGTCACTGAAGCTTTCTTT. Translated, it gives CASIARARVTEAFF.

Note on this clone: This same CDR3 is encoded by further DNA sequences in the sample. This chain connects TRBV10-3 to TRBJ2-1; 7 bases line up with TRBD2. Germline values: CDR1 ENHRY, CDR2 SYGVKD. The CDR3 covers 14 residues. V trimming: 0 bases; J trimming: 6 bases; junction bases outside the gene matches: 2. The CDR3 is CAISESTGGNEQFF. DNA for the CDR3: TGTGCCATCAGTGAGTCGACGGGGGGCAATGAGCAGTTCTTC.

This chain connects TRBV28 to TRBJ2-7; 10 nucleotides align to TRBD2. There are 18 residues in the CDR3. Trimming removed 5 bases from V and 2 bases from J; junction bases left unmatched: 15. In germline, CDR1 is MDHEN, CDR2 SYDVKM. This chain's CDR3 is CASSPGLAHPKNPYEQYF. The CDR3 DNA reads as TGTGCCAGCAGTCCGGGACTAGCGCATCCTAAAAATCCCTACGAGCAGTACTTC.

CDR3 residues: CASSPYSSTNEKLFF. The CDR3 region has the DNA TGTGCCAGCAGTCCCTACTCATCAACTAATGAAAAACTGTTTTTT. The chain is built from TRBV27 and TRBJ1-4; D ambiguous. Trimming took off 5 bases at V and 0 bases at J, with 10 bases between the two ends. The germline V gene has CDR1 MNHEY and CDR2 SMNVEV (reference sequence). The CDR3 runs 15 residues.

The CDR3 loop is CASSLLMGARGTEAFF. The CDR3 coding sequence is TGTGCCAGCAGTTTATTGATGGGGGCGCGGGGCACTGAAGCTTTCTTT. The chain has TRBV27 and TRBJ1-1, with D possibly matching TRBD1 (6 bases). Trimming removed 1 base from V and 4 bases from J, with 16 bases in between. The germline CDR1 and CDR2 sequences are MNHEY and SMNVEV (reference sequence). There are 16 residues in the CDR3.

The chain uses TRBV5-8 and TRBJ1-2; D might be TRBD1 (5 bases). V was pared by 2 bases and J by 7 bases, with 18 bases between. Germline loops: CDR1 SGHTS, CDR2 YDEGEE. The CDR3 runs 15 residues. CDR3 protein: CASSFKGPTSRGYTF. The DNA of the CDR3 is TGTGCCAGCAGCTTTAAGGGGCCCACGTCTCGTGGCTACACCTTC.

The chain couples TRBV6-5 to TRBJ2-7; no reliable D call. Germline CDR1 and CDR2: MNHEY and SVGAGI. Trimming shortened V by 4 bases and J by 2 bases, and 9 bases separated the two germline ends. CDR3 length equals 13 residues. CDR3 residues: CASSSTYPYEQYF. CDR3 nucleotide sequence: TGTGCCAGCAGTTCCACCTACCCCTACGAGCAGTACTTC.

The chain combines TRBV18 with TRBJ2-5; 7 bases line up with TRBD1. CDR1 is KGHSH and CDR2 is LQKENI in the germline V gene. V lost 3 bases, J lost 2 bases, and 3 bases stayed unmatched. The CDR3 has 14 residues. The CDR3, as DNA: TGTGCCAGCTCACCGACGACAGGGCAAGAGACCCAGTACTTC. Its protein is CASSPTTGQETQYF.

The rearrangement links TRBV5-1 to TRBJ2-7, with 9 bases identical to TRBD2. Germline CDR1 is SGHRS and CDR2 is YFSETQ. Losses at the gene ends were 3 bases for V and 2 bases for J; bases not matched to a gene: 9. The length of the CDR3 is 16 residues. The CDR3 is CASSSPGLANAYEQYF. The CDR3 DNA follows: TGCGCCAGCAGCTCCCCGGGACTAGCCAATGCCTACGAGCAGTACTTC.

The rearrangement uses TRBV6-5 and TRBJ1-1, with a weak D call TRBD1 (5 bases). The V end lost 7 bases, the J end lost 0 bases, and 12 bases lay between the germline ends. Germline CDR1 reads MNHEY; CDR2 reads SVGAGI. The CDR3 is 14 amino acids. The CDR3 region has the DNA TGTGCCAGCACGGGGAGACAGTTGAACACTGAAGCTTTCTTT. Encoded protein: CASTGRQLNTEAFF.

Regarding this clone: The identical CDR3 is also encoded by other nucleotide sequences in the sample. The chain combines TRBV7-2 with TRBJ2-2; D remains ambiguous. From germline, CDR1 is SGHTA and CDR2 FQGNSA. With 1 base removed from V and 0 bases from J, the gap between germline ends came to 6 bases. There are 15 residues in the CDR3. CDR3 sequence reads: CASSLGTPNTGELFF. For the CDR3, the DNA is TGTGCCAGCAGCTTAGGGACGCCGAACACCGGGGAGCTGTTTTTT.

This chain links TRBV21-1 with TRBJ1-5. TRBV21-1 constitutes a pseudogene. The CDR3 runs to 14 residues. The chain's CDR3 is CASSSPAGDRPQHF. The CDR3 DNA reads as TGTGCCAGCAGCAGCCCAGCGGGGGATCGGCCCCAGCATTTT.

The CDR3 loop reads CASRRQPENTEAFF. For the CDR3, the DNA is TGTGCCAGCAGAAGACAGCCAGAGAACACTGAAGCTTTCTTT. The chain employs TRBV28 and TRBJ1-1; TRBD1 might be the D (5 bases). The CDR3 extends over 14 amino acids. V was trimmed by 6 bases and J by 1 base, leaving 12 bases between them. Germline loops: CDR1 MDHEN, CDR2 SYDVKM.

This clone was observed once. The chain recombines TRBV19 with TRBJ2-7, with D perhaps matching TRBD2 (5 bases). The CDR3 is made up of 16 amino acids. Trimming removed 6 bases from V and 4 bases from J, with 22 bases in between. CDR1 is LNHDA and CDR2 is SQIVND in the germline V gene (reference sequence). The CDR3 spells CASSPLLLLRDYEQYF. As DNA, the CDR3 is TGTGCCAGTAGCCCCCTTCTCCTTTTACGGGATTACGAGCAGTACTTC. The whole variable domain, filled in from reference TRBV19 and TRBJ2-7, reads DGGITQSPKYLFRKEGQNVTLSCEQNLNHDAMYWYRQDPGQGLRLIYYSQIVNDFQKGDIAEGYSVSREKKESFPLTVTSAQKNPTAFYLCASSPLLLLRDYEQYFGPGTRLTVT.

The rearrangement links TRBV29-1 to TRBJ1-4; D might be TRBD1 (5 bases). This CDR3 spans 12 amino acids. Trimming took off 7 bases at V and 7 bases at J, with 13 bases between the two ends. Per germline, CDR1 SQVTM and CDR2 ANQGSEA. The CDR3 DNA reads TGCAGCGCCGGAGGGACGGCTGAAAAACTGTTTTTT. It codes for CSAGGTAEKLFF.

CDR3 sequence (DNA): TGTGCCAGCAGCCCGACTGATAACTCCTACGAGCAGTACTTC. Translation gives CASSPTDNSYEQYF. The rearrangement links TRBV28 to TRBJ2-7; D ambiguous. The CDR3 has 14 residues. Trimming removed 6 bases at V and 0 bases at J, with 12 bases between. Germline V CDR1 and CDR2: MDHEN, SYDVKM.

The chain employs TRBV7-9 and TRBJ2-4, with 8 positions matching TRBD1. The length of the CDR3 is 15 residues. Germline V gene sequence: CDR1 SEHNR, CDR2 FQNEAQ (reference sequence). V shed 1 base and J 4 bases; nucleotides not matched to a gene: 3. The CDR3 reads CASSLDRGWKNIQYF. CDR3 in DNA: TGTGCCAGCAGCTTAGACAGGGGGTGGAAAAACATTCAGTACTTC. The full variable domain, rest sourced from reference TRBV7-9 and TRBJ2-4, is DTGVSQNPRHKITKRGQNVTFRCDPISEHNRLYWYRQTLGQGPEFLTYFQNEAQLEKSRLLSDRFSAERPKGSFSTLEIQRTEQGDSAMYLCASSLDRGWKNIQYFGAGTRLSVL.

The chain uses TRBV4-2 and TRBJ2-7, with 9 bases that match TRBD1. The ends lost 3 bases at V and 6 bases at J; junction bases unmatched: 9. The germline V gene encodes CDR1 LGHNA and CDR2 YNFKEQ. The CDR3 runs 15 residues. CDR3 sequence: CASSQPGQGNVEQYF. The CDR3 region has the DNA TGTGCCAGCAGCCAGCCGGGACAGGGAAATGTCGAGCAGTACTTC.

This CDR3 reads CATRTQTGQGYEQYF. CDR3 coding DNA: TGTGCCACCAGAACCCAGACGGGACAGGGGTACGAGCAGTACTTC. The chain carries TRBV15 and TRBJ2-7, with 10 bases lining up with TRBD1. The CDR3 loop spans 15 amino acids. V trimming: 6 bases; J trimming: 4 bases; junction bases outside the gene matches: 9. Germline V gene data show CDR1 as LNHNV and CDR2 as YYDKDF (reference sequence).

The chain combines TRBV2 with TRBJ1-2; the match to TRBD1 covers 8 bases. With V trimmed by 4 bases and J by 8 bases, 6 bases remained unmatched. The CDR3 loop spans 13 amino acids. The germline V gene has CDR1 SNHLY and CDR2 FYNNEI. CDR3 DNA sequence: TGTGCCAGCAGTGGCAGGGGGCGATCGGGCTACACCTTC. The encoded protein is CASSGRGRSGYTF. Full variable domain (outside the CDR3, taken from reference TRBV2 and TRBJ1-2): EPEVTQTPSHQVTQMGQEVILRCVPISNHLYFYWYRQILGQKVEFLVSFYNNEISEKSEIFDDQFSVERPDGSNFTLKIRSTKLEDSAMYFCASSGRGRSGYTFGSGTRLTVV.